The sequence of this T cell receptor beta chain was determined in a study of CD8 T cells in ankylosing spondylitis. General study results and limits: Seemingly characteristic of ankylosing spondylitis blood was a TCR beta motif consisting of under 10 highly homologous variants.

Quantitative 5'-RACE was performed with molecular barcodes, and it yielded the TCR beta libraries. TCRdb independently ran MiXCR on the 5' RACE reads; one entry per CDR3 protein. The table includes 100,000 to 150,000 distinct CDR3 sequences, under 20% detected once. The junction had 4 bases not matched to a gene; V was cut back by 4 bases and J by 6 bases. The CDR3 extends over 16 amino acids. The germline V gene has CDR1 MDHEN and CDR2 SYDVKM. In regard to this clonotype: As yet, its antigen is unknown.

The receptor comes from a male donor with ankylosing spondylitis. This chain uses TRBV28 with TRBJ2-2, with TRBD2 matching 14 bases. What was sequenced was blood, either unsorted or a sorted T cell fraction (not recorded which). The CDR3 DNA is TGTGCCAGCAGTTCTCTGGGACTAGCGGGAGCCGGGGAGCTGTTTTTT. Its translation: CASSSLGLAGAGELFF. The full variable domain, rest sourced from reference TRBV28 and TRBJ2-2, is DVKVTQSSRYLVKRTGEKVFLECVQDMDHENMFWYRQDPGLGLRLIYFSYDVKMKEKGDIPEGYSVSREKKERFSLILESASTNQTSMYLCASSSLGLAGAGELFFGEGSRLTVL.